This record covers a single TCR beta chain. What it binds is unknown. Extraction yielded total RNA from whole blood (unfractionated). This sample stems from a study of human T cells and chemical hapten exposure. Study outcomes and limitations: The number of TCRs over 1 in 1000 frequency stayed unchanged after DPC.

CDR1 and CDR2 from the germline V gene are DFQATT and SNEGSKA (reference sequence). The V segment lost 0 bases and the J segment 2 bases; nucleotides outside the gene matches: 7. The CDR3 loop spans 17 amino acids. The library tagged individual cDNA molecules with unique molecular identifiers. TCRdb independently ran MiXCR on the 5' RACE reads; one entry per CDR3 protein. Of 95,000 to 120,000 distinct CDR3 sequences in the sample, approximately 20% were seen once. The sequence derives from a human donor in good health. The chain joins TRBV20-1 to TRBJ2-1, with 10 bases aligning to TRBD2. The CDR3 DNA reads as TGCAGTGCTAGAGACCTGCTAGCGGGAGACGCCTACAATGAGCAGTTCTTC. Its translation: CSARDLLAGDAYNEQFF.